The clone carrying this T cell receptor beta chain was seen only once. The antigen is undetermined. This record comes from a study of T cell responses to AZD1222 COVID-19 vaccine. Points from the study as a whole: Spike as a whole was targeted by vaccine-associated CD4 TCRs, dominant at 160-218 and 743-854. Spike-specific TCR breadth and depth grew following two AZD1222 doses. Seropositive at baseline were only 5 or 6 AZD1222 recipients.

The repertoire was sequenced with immunoSEQ multiplex PCR; TCRdb's copy has only in-frame clones and lacks some. The table shows around 130,000 clones, with around 91% occurring only once. Trimming left V 3 bases short and J 1 base short, with 6 bases between. Per the germline V gene, CDR1 is WSHSY and CDR2 is SAAADI. CDR3 length: 13 amino acids. The origin of this receptor is an adult in good health. The input for sequencing was peripheral blood, taken on day 0 of AZD1222 vaccination. The chain uses TRBV10-2 and TRBJ1-1, with TRBD1 as a possible D gene (5 bases). CDR3 in DNA: TGCGCCAGCAGTGAACAGGCGAACACTGAAGCTTTCTTT. Translating gives CASSEQANTEAFF.